These T cell receptor beta chains were read from a single sample in a study of blood T cell repertoires in COVID-19. Sequencing was performed with immunoSEQ multiplex PCR; in TCRdb, only in-frame clones are kept and a portion is missing. The top ten hold roughly 2.1% of the sample, which has 250,000 to 350,000 clones, 87% seen once. The sequenced sample consisted of peripheral blood. The receptor source for this set is a man in his late teens or twenties with active or convalescent COVID-19. Both conserved end residues are part of each CDR3. Each record gives: clone size, J gene, D gene, V gene, CDR3 protein, CDR3 DNA. The D gene is left open where the match is weak. Only part of the rows carry a size: once, few, many, or a class if the clone is expanded.

. | TRBJ2-7 | . | TRBV7-3 | CASSSIGRNRADEQYF | TGTGCCAGCAGCTCCATTGGCCGAAACAGGGCCGACGAGCAGTACTTC
few | TRBJ2-1 | TRBD1 | TRBV2 | CASTRGTVYNEQFF | TGTGCCAGCACCAGGGGGACCGTCTACAATGAGCAGTTCTTC
. | TRBJ1-1 | . | TRBV21-1 | CASSRLRSNTEAFF | TGTGCCAGCAGCCGACTCAGATCGAACACTGAAGCTTTCTTT
. | TRBJ2-7 | TRBD2 | TRBV2 | CASSGGDGGSLDEQYF | TGTGCCAGCAGTGGGGGTGATGGCGGGAGTCTTGACGAGCAGTACTTC
. | TRBJ1-1 | . | TRBV13 | CASSLQGTEAFF | TGTGCCAGCAGCTTACAGGGGACTGAAGCTTTCTTT
once | TRBJ1-4 | . | TRBV13 | CASSVSELNEKLFF | TGTGCCAGCAGCGTCTCGGAGCTTAATGAAAAACTGTTTTTT
. | TRBJ2-3 | . | TRBV27 | CASSLFPRREITDTQYF | TGTGCCAGCAGTTTATTTCCTAGACGGGAGATTACAGATACGCAGTATTTT
few | TRBJ1-2 | . | TRBV18 | CASSPNPQGGYTF | TGTGCCAGCTCACCAAACCCCCAGGGTGGCTACACCTTC
once | TRBJ2-1 | TRBD1 | TRBV5-4 | CASSLKTGGSYNEQFF | TGTGCCAGCAGCTTGAAGACAGGGGGGTCCTACAATGAGCAGTTCTTC
. | TRBJ2-2 | TRBD1 | TRBV5-8 | CASSPWTGDAGELFF | TGTGCCAGCAGCCCCTGGACAGGGGACGCCGGGGAGCTGTTTTTT
. | TRBJ2-3 | TRBD1 | TRBV4-1 | CASSQGGQGNTDTQYF | TGCGCCAGCAGCCAAGGGGGACAGGGGAACACAGATACGCAGTATTTT
once | TRBJ2-3 | TRBD1 | TRBV7-3 | CASSLRQGANKDTQYF | TGTGCCAGCAGCTTAAGACAGGGGGCAAACAAAGATACGCAGTATTTT
. | TRBJ2-7 | TRBD2 | TRBV5-6 | CASSFRQGLAGARAYEQYF | TGTGCCAGCAGCTTTAGACAGGGACTAGCGGGAGCGAGGGCATACGAGCAGTACTTC
once | TRBJ2-7 | TRBD2 | TRBV3-1/TRBV3-2 | CASSQGSSGKYEQYF | TGTGCCAGCAGCCAGGGATCTAGCGGGAAGTACGAGCAGTACTTC
. | TRBJ2-5 | . | TRBV28 | CASSGRVSETQYF | TGTGCCAGCAGTGGCCGGGTCAGCGAGACCCAGTACTTC
. | TRBJ2-1 | . | TRBV25-1 | CASSSPSDEQFF | TGTGCCAGCAGTAGTCCGTCGGATGAGCAGTTCTTC
. | TRBJ2-3 | TRBD1 | TRBV5-1 | CASSLAVQGALTDTQYF | TGCGCCAGCAGCTTGGCCGTACAGGGGGCGCTTACAGATACGCAGTATTTT
once | TRBJ2-7 | . | TRBV21-1 | CASSDRDRVEAFYEQYF | TGTGCCAGCAGCGACCGGGACAGGGTAGAGGCCTTCTACGAGCAGTACTTC
. | TRBJ2-2 | . | TRBV9 | CASRGQSNTGELFF | TGTGCCAGCAGGGGGCAGAGCAACACCGGGGAGCTGTTTTTT
few | TRBJ1-6 | TRBD1 | TRBV28 | CASSRDRGGGYLHF | TGTGCCAGCAGTCGGGACAGGGGTGGAGGGTACCTCCACTTT
. | TRBJ2-2 | . | TRBV28 | CASRELVLAGELFF | TGTGCCAGCAGAGAACTAGTTCTCGCCGGGGAGCTGTTTTTT
. | TRBJ2-1 | . | TRBV13 | CASSCRGEVNEQFF | TGTGCCAGCAGCTGCCGCGGTGAGGTTAATGAGCAGTTCTTC
. | TRBJ1-1 | . | TRBV18 | CASSQGAGRNTEAFF | TGTGCCAGCTCCCAAGGGGCAGGGCGGAACACTGAAGCTTTCTTT
. | TRBJ2-2 | TRBD2 | TRBV11-3 | CASSLGTSGRSGELFF | TGTGCCAGCAGCCTGGGGACTAGCGGGAGGTCCGGGGAGCTGTTTTTT
. | TRBJ1-4 | . | TRBV5-1 | CASSLEQGSEKLFF | TGCGCCAGCAGCTTGGAACAGGGCAGTGAAAAACTGTTTTTT
few | TRBJ1-6 | TRBD1 | TRBV5-4 | CASSSKVTGVRNSPLHF | TGTGCCAGCAGCTCAAAAGTTACAGGGGTACGGAATTCACCCCTCCACTTT
. | TRBJ2-5 | TRBD2 | TRBV11-2 | CASSVTGGPAETQYF | TGTGCCAGCAGTGTTACGGGGGGGCCGGCAGAGACCCAGTACTTC
. | TRBJ2-7 | TRBD2 | TRBV9 | CASSVLAGVAEQYF | TGTGCCAGCAGTGTACTAGCGGGAGTAGCGGAGCAGTACTTC
. | TRBJ1-1 | . | TRBV28 | CASSPKGRGAFF | TGTGCCAGCAGCCCAAAGGGGAGGGGAGCTTTCTTT
. | TRBJ2-1 | . | TRBV19 | CASSIPDEQFF | TGTGCCAGTAGTATTCCGGATGAGCAGTTCTTC
. | TRBJ2-7 | TRBD1 | TRBV5-1 | CASSPGTGGVYEQYF | TGCGCCAGCAGCCCCGGGACAGGGGGTGTCTACGAGCAGTACTTC
. | TRBJ2-5 | . | TRBV10-1 | CASIKRNQETQYF | TGCGCCAGCATAAAGAGGAACCAAGAGACCCAGTACTTC
. | TRBJ2-4 | . | TRBV12-3/TRBV12-4 | CASSLGVVPWAYF | TGTGCCAGCAGTTTAGGGGTAGTTCCTTGGGCGTACTTC
. | TRBJ2-3 | . | TRBV7-2 | CASSDPRGASTDTQYF | TGTGCCAGCAGCGACCCCCGGGGGGCCAGCACAGATACGCAGTATTTT
few | TRBJ2-7 | . | TRBV11-2 | CASSLDYGGGREQYF | TGTGCCAGCAGCTTAGATTACGGTGGTGGGCGCGAGCAGTACTTC
. | TRBJ1-2 | . | TRBV3-1/TRBV3-2 | CASSQSWGSGYGYTF | TGTGCCAGCAGCCAATCTTGGGGTTCAGGGTATGGCTACACCTTC
few | TRBJ1-1 | . | TRBV7-6 | CASSGDLNTEAFF | TGTGCCAGCTCGGGTGATTTGAACACTGAAGCTTTCTTT
once | TRBJ2-7 | . | TRBV5-6 | CASSLGPPGPDPYEQYF | TGTGCCAGCAGCTTGGGGCCACCAGGGCCGGATCCCTACGAGCAGTACTTC
. | TRBJ1-6 | TRBD1 | TRBV6-5 | CASMLGQGPTLHF | TGTGCCAGCATGTTAGGACAGGGTCCAACCCTCCACTTT
. | TRBJ1-5 | . | TRBV3-1/TRBV3-2 | CASSQGLRGAQHF | TGTGCCAGCAGCCAAGGACTGCGAGGTGCCCAGCATTTT